Each of the 2 T cell receptor beta chains below was sequenced from the same sample in a study of OX40 agonist ivuxolimab in advanced cancers. Measured with immunoSEQ multiplex PCR; TCRdb has only the in-frame clones, and not every one. The table has tens of thousands of clones, approximately 88% seen once; the top ten hold roughly a sixth. Sequencing used CD4+ or CD8+ T cells sorted from blood, obtained in a trial of the OX40 agonist ivuxolimab. The source is an adult with an advanced solid tumor such as melanoma, head and neck, liver or kidney cancer.

CDR3 sequence: CASSVPPQGSNQPQHF. CDR3 DNA sequence: TGTGCCAGCAGTGTGCCCCCACAGGGTAGCAATCAGCCCCAGCATTTT. The chain has TRBV6-1 and TRBJ1-5, with D possibly TRBD1 on 6 matching bases. Trimming left V 4 bases short and J 0 bases short, with 13 bases between. Germline loops: CDR1 MNHNS, CDR2 SASEGT. The CDR3 totals 16 residues.

In its sample, this clone was seen a few times. This sequence joins TRBV6-1 and TRBJ1-1, with 12 positions matching TRBD1. The CDR3 length is 14 residues. V shed 6 bases and J 6 bases; nucleotides not matched to a gene: 5. Germline lookup yields CDR1 MNHNS and CDR2 SASEGT. CDR3 protein: CASREGQGAAEAFF. CDR3 DNA: TGTGCCAGCAGGGAGGGACAGGGGGCCGCTGAAGCTTTCTTT.